Below, 15 T cell receptor beta chains from the same sample are listed, as sequenced in a study of T cell responses to AZD1222 COVID-19 vaccine. Using immunoSEQ multiplex PCR, the repertoire was profiled, and TCRdb retains in-frame clones only, with some absent. The table has tens of thousands of clones, 85% to 90% seen once. The material sequenced was peripheral blood, taken 28 days after the second AZD1222 dose. The receptors were sampled from an adult who received the AZD1222 COVID-19 vaccine.

The CDR3, as DNA: TGTGCCAGCAGTTTTATGGGGACAGGAAATTCACCCCTCCACTTT. It translates to CASSFMGTGNSPLHF. V is TRBV27 and J is TRBJ1-6, with TRBD1 identical over 8 bases. Germline CDR1 reads MNHEY; CDR2 reads SMNVEV (reference sequence). V lost 3 bases, J lost 7 bases, and 5 bases stayed unmatched. The CDR3 sequence is 15 residues long.

The chain combines TRBV2 with TRBJ1-5; D remains ambiguous. Germline assignment: CDR1 SNHLY and CDR2 FYNNEI. The CDR3 is 18 residues long. The V and J ends lost 1 base and 0 bases respectively, with 16 bases between them. The chain's CDR3 is CASSEGSLDGYSNQPQHF. Here the CDR3 DNA reads TGTGCCAGCAGTGAAGGATCTTTGGACGGATATAGCAATCAGCCCCAGCATTTT.

This clone was picked up a small number of times. The J gene is TRBJ2-1, the V gene TRBV7-9, with 8 positions matching TRBD2. This CDR3 has 16 residues. Per germline, CDR1 SEHNR and CDR2 FQNEAQ (reference sequence). The V segment lost 6 bases and the J segment 4 bases; nucleotides outside the gene matches: 11. The CDR3 region has the DNA TGTGCCAGCAGGCCTCGTCCGGGACTAGTTTACAATGAGCAGTTCTTC. Amino acids: CASRPRPGLVYNEQFF.

This chain uses TRBV4-1 with TRBJ2-1; tentatively, D is TRBD1 (6 bases). CDR3 length: 16 residues. Germline lookup yields CDR1 MGHRA and CDR2 YSYEKL. Trimming removed 0 bases at V and 6 bases at J, with 15 bases between. The CDR3 nucleotides are TGCGCCAGCAGCCAAGAATTGGGGGACAAAGTCAATGAGCAGTTCTTC. It specifies CASSQELGDKVNEQFF.

Of note for this clone: The sample has other DNA sequences that encode this CDR3 too. The V call is TRBV28, the J call TRBJ2-5, with 8 bases fitting TRBD1. The J segment lost 5 bases and the V segment lost 3 bases, leaving 8 bases of the junction unmatched. The length of the CDR3 is 15 residues. CDR1 MDHEN and CDR2 SYDVKM come from the germline V gene. CDR3 bases: TGTGCCAGCAGTTTTCGGCAGGGGGCAGGGGAGACCCAGTACTTC. Its protein is CASSFRQGAGETQYF.

This chain joins TRBV29-1 and TRBJ1-2; no firm D call. V lost 1 base and J 4 bases, leaving 7 bases between the germline ends. From germline, CDR1 is SQVTM and CDR2 ANQGSEA. The CDR3 length is 12 residues. The chain's CDR3 is CSVEASFYGYTF. In DNA form, the CDR3 reads TGCAGCGTTGAAGCGAGCTTCTATGGCTACACCTTC. Full variable domain (outside the CDR3, taken from reference TRBV29-1 and TRBJ1-2): SAVISQKPSRDICQRGTSLTIQCQVDSQVTMMFWYRQQPGQSLTLIATANQGSEATYESGFVIDKFPISRPNLTFSTLTVSNMSPEDSSIYLCSVEASFYGYTFGSGTRLTVV.

The gene calls are TRBV5-1 and TRBJ1-1, with TRBD1 identical over 9 bases. This CDR3 has 15 amino acids. Trimming at V came to 4 bases and at J to 4 bases, leaving 8 bases not matched to a gene. Germline V CDR1 and CDR2: SGHRS, YFSETQ. The CDR3 bases are TGCGCCAGCAGCGGCCCGGGACAGGGTAGCACTGAAGCTTTCTTT. It codes for CASSGPGQGSTEAFF.

This rearrangement joins TRBV6-2 or TRBV6-3 to TRBJ2-7; TRBD1 might be the D (6 bases). Trimming removed 0 bases from V and 2 bases from J, with 14 bases in between. The CDR3 runs to 16 residues. The germline CDR1 and CDR2 sequences are MNHEY and SVGEGT. CDR3: CASSYSRDTSTYEQYF. The CDR3 bases are TGTGCCAGCAGTTACTCTCGGGACACCAGTACCTACGAGCAGTACTTC.

The chain links TRBV6-5 to TRBJ1-5; D may be TRBD1 (6 bases). The CDR3 extends over 14 amino acids. Trimming left V 3 bases short and J 4 bases short, with 10 bases between. Germline values: CDR1 MNHEY, CDR2 SVGAGI. CDR3 sequence (DNA): TGTGCCAGCAGTTATCAACAGGGAAATCAGCCCCAGCATTTT. Translated, it gives CASSYQQGNQPQHF.

The V gene is TRBV9, the J gene TRBJ1-1; TRBD1 is a possible D gene (5 bases). The V gene's germline CDR1 is SGDLS and CDR2 YYNGEE. Trimming took off 0 bases at V and 1 base at J, with 7 bases between the two ends. This CDR3 contains 14 residues. The CDR3 loop reads CASSVAQANTEAFF. CDR3 nucleotides: TGTGCCAGCAGCGTAGCACAGGCGAACACTGAAGCTTTCTTT.

The chain carries TRBV6-5 and TRBJ1-4, with 7 bases identical to TRBD1. J lost 2 bases, V lost 6 bases, and 6 bases had no gene match. Germline CDR1 MNHEY, CDR2 SVGAGI. This CDR3 has 15 amino acids. CDR3 DNA: TGTGCCAGCAGGGGATTGGACAGGACTAATGAAAAACTGTTTTTT. Its translation is CASRGLDRTNEKLFF.

This chain connects TRBV14 to TRBJ2-1; TRBD2 matches 12 bases. The V gene end was trimmed by 0 bases and the J gene end by 5 bases; junction bases not matched to a gene: 8. This CDR3 is built from 18 residues. CDR1 and CDR2 from the germline V gene are SGHDN and FVKESK. CDR3 amino acids: CASSQDVRSSGRDNEQFF. DNA of the CDR3: TGTGCCAGCAGCCAAGATGTTAGGTCTAGCGGGAGGGACAATGAGCAGTTCTTC.

The chain has TRBV7-6 and TRBJ2-2, with 13 bases that match TRBD2. From germline, CDR1 is SGHVS and CDR2 FNYEAQ. The V segment lost 5 bases and the J segment 3 bases; nucleotides outside the gene matches: 9. CDR3 length: 18 residues. The CDR3 nucleotides are TGTGCCAGCAGCGCCAGGACGACTAGCGGGGGGTACACCGGGGAGCTGTTTTTT. It codes for CASSARTTSGGYTGELFF.

The chain recombines TRBV19 with TRBJ1-2; no firm D call. CDR3 length equals 16 residues. CDR1 is LNHDA, CDR2 SQIVND, per germline (reference sequence). Trimming pared 3 bases from V and 2 bases from J, leaving 16 bases between. CDR3 coding DNA: TGTGCCAGTAGTATGCCTTCCCCGGGAGCCAACTATGGCTACACCTTC. Its translation: CASSMPSPGANYGYTF.

This clone was counted between two and nine times. This chain links TRBV19 with TRBJ1-1, with TRBD1 matching over 11 bases. The CDR3 is 14 residues long. Germline CDR1 reads LNHDA; CDR2 reads SQIVND (reference sequence). The CDR3 nucleotides are TGTGGTACGGGACAGGGGGTGATGAACACTGAAGCTTTCTTT. Protein sequence: CGTGQGVMNTEAFF.